The clone carrying this TCR beta chain showed up many times. Its antigen remains unknown. Looked up from germline, CDR1 is SNHLY and CDR2 is FYNNEI. The CDR3 loop spans 13 amino acids. V lost 6 bases and J lost 4, with 13 bases in between. Via MiXCR, TCRdb re-called the RACE reads, giving one row per CDR3 protein. The table has 75,000 to 100,000 distinct CDR3 sequences, about 9.3% seen once. The source of the sample is a study of human T cells and chemical hapten exposure. The wider study: Throughout the approximately 24-week study, diphenylcyclopropenone was applied weekly to the patients' scalps. The patient population, which was mostly female, had alopecia areata, totalis or universalis.

Time point reported: patch test 2, 6 weeks after DPC sensitization. Treatment reported: therapeutic diphenylcyclopropenone sensitization with weekly scalp DPC. Whole-study findings and limits: TCRs whose frequency exceeded 1 in 1000 remained the same following DPC sensitization.

This rearrangement joins TRBV2 to TRBJ2-7, with D tentatively TRBD2 (6 bases). This sample comprised whole blood, obtained in connection with sensitization to the hapten diphenylcyclopropenone (DPC). The source is a middle-aged woman with alopecia areata. Some clones in this sample may be carry-over from other donors' samples. CDR3 coding DNA: TGTGCCAGCAGCCGAGGAGGGGCATACGAGCAGTACTTC. Its translation: CASSRGGAYEQYF.